A single sample is the source of the 25 T cell receptor beta chains below, sequenced in a study of T cell clonotyping in hematopoietic cell transplantation. Generated by immunoSEQ multiplex PCR, the TCRdb table keeps only in-frame clones and is missing some. The sample has approximately 16,000 clones; around 93% are singletons. Time point reported: recipient sample about 28 days before transplant, after cytoreduction. The sequences come from peripheral blood mononuclear cells, collected before stem cell transplant. These receptors came from a man aged 18 to 30 with biphenotypic leukemia. Some clones in this sample may be carry-over from other donors' samples.

For the CDR3, the DNA is TGCGCCAGCAGCCCGAGCGGTGGGGAGGGGCCCCAGCATTTT. It specifies CASSPSGGEGPQHF. The chain joins TRBV5-1 to TRBJ1-5; D is uncertain. This CDR3 has 14 residues. V lost 4 bases and J 9 bases, leaving 17 bases between the germline ends. Germline V lookup: CDR1 SGHRS, CDR2 YFSETQ.

The CDR3 DNA is TGTGCCAGCAGCGTAGAGAGACTAGCGGGGTATGTGGCAGATACGCAGTATTTT. Translating it yields CASSVERLAGYVADTQYF. The chain has TRBV7-9 and TRBJ2-3, with 11 bases aligning to TRBD2. The ends lost 5 bases at V and 4 bases at J; junction bases unmatched: 14. The CDR3 contains 18 residues. Germline V gene sequence: CDR1 SEHNR, CDR2 FQNEAQ (reference sequence).

The J gene is TRBJ2-3, the V gene TRBV9; 7 bases agree with TRBD2. CDR3 length: 15 amino acids. CDR1 SGDLS and CDR2 YYNGEE come from the germline V gene. The V segment lost 6 bases and the J segment 6 bases; nucleotides outside the gene matches: 13. The CDR3 DNA is TGTGCCAGCACCACCTCCGGGACTACCCTGGATACGCAGTATTTT. Its protein product is CASTTSGTTLDTQYF.

In DNA form, the CDR3 reads TGTGCCAGCAGCCGGGACAGGGGTGTTGAAAAACTGTTTTTT. As protein: CASSRDRGVEKLFF. The genes are TRBV28 and TRBJ1-4; 10 bases fit TRBD1. The germline gives CDR1 MDHEN, CDR2 SYDVKM. This CDR3 comprises 14 residues. J lost 7 bases, V lost 6 bases, and 5 bases had no gene match.

The V gene is TRBV10-3, the J gene TRBJ2-5, with 10 bases matching TRBD1. The V gene end was trimmed by 6 bases and the J gene end by 1 base; junction bases not matched to a gene: 5. In germline, CDR1 is ENHRY, CDR2 SYGVKD. There are 15 residues in the CDR3. In DNA form, the CDR3 reads TGTGCCATCAGCCCTGGGACAGGGGTCCAAGAGACCCAGTACTTC. It is translated as CAISPGTGVQETQYF.

The chain uses TRBV30 and TRBJ1-4, with 10 bases aligning to TRBD1. Trimming at V came to 2 bases and at J to 4 bases, leaving 4 bases not matched to a gene. Germline assignment: CDR1 GTSNPN and CDR2 SVGIG (reference sequence). This CDR3 has 15 residues. The CDR3 DNA reads as TGTGCCTGGAGTCCTCGGACAGGGGGTAATGAAAAACTGTTTTTT. This encodes CAWSPRTGGNEKLFF.

The chain combines TRBV7-2 with TRBJ2-2; D remains ambiguous. The CDR3 covers 14 residues. The V gene lost 3 bases and the J gene lost 1 base, with 6 bases spanning the gap. Germline CDR1 and CDR2: SGHTA and FQGNSA. The DNA of the CDR3 is TGTGCCAGCAGCTTCTACAGGAACACCGGGGAGCTGTTTTTT. Residues: CASSFYRNTGELFF.

The chain has TRBV19 and TRBJ2-3; D is tentatively TRBD1 or TRBD2 (6 bases each). The germline V gene has CDR1 LNHDA and CDR2 SQIVND (reference sequence). Between the trimmed V and J ends, which lost 1 base and 3 bases, there was a span of 11 bases. There are 15 residues in the CDR3. The CDR3: CASSIGGARTDTQYF. The CDR3 DNA reads TGTGCCAGTAGTATAGGGGGGGCTAGGACAGATACGCAGTATTTT.

The gene calls are TRBV30 and TRBJ1-2; D remains unclear. Germline V gene data show CDR1 as GTSNPN and CDR2 as SVGIG (reference sequence). There are 12 residues in the CDR3. Trimming left V 3 bases short and J 8 bases short, with 13 bases between. The CDR3 DNA is TGTGCCTGGAGCGCCGGTACGGTCGGCTACACCTTC. It specifies CAWSAGTVGYTF.

CDR3 region: CSVGLAGGVSTDTQYF. The CDR3 coding sequence is TGCAGCGTTGGTCTAGCGGGGGGCGTTAGCACAGATACGCAGTATTTT. V gene TRBV29-1 combines with J gene TRBJ2-3, with 11 bases fitting TRBD2. This CDR3 region has 16 residues. The trim removed 4 bases at V and 0 bases at J, leaving 6 bases unmatched. Per the germline V gene, CDR1 is SQVTM and CDR2 is ANQGSEA.

The V and J genes are TRBV6-5 and TRBJ1-6, with TRBD1 identical over 8 bases. The V gene end was trimmed by 7 bases and the J gene end by 8 bases; junction bases not matched to a gene: 4. Germline CDR1 reads MNHEY; CDR2 reads SVGAGI. This CDR3 comprises 13 residues. CDR3: CASKGQGHSPLHF. Here the CDR3 DNA reads TGTGCCAGCAAAGGACAGGGTCATTCACCCCTCCACTTT.

CDR3 DNA sequence: TGCGCCAGCAGCCAAGATGGAAACAGCTTCTATGGCTACACCTTC. This encodes CASSQDGNSFYGYTF. This chain joins TRBV4-3 and TRBJ1-2, with D uncertain. CDR3 size: 15 residues. Germline assignment: CDR1 LGHNA and CDR2 YSLEER. V lost 0 bases to trimming and J lost 4 bases, with 12 bases between them.

The rearrangement links TRBV2 to TRBJ1-3, with D uncertain. CDR3 length: 16 amino acids. The germline V gene encodes CDR1 SNHLY and CDR2 FYNNEI. V lost 0 bases and J lost 1, with 10 bases in between. This chain's CDR3 is CASSEAFTASGNTIYF. CDR3 nucleotides: TGTGCCAGCAGTGAAGCATTTACGGCTTCTGGAAACACCATATATTTT.

V usage is TRBV6-6 and J usage is TRBJ2-3, with D maybe TRBD1 (6 bases). The germline V and J ends were trimmed by 3 bases and 6 bases, with 10 bases remaining between them. Germline V gene sequence: CDR1 MNHNY, CDR2 SVGAGI (reference sequence). The length of the CDR3 is 13 residues. The CDR3 nucleotides read TGTGCCAGCAGTTATAACGACAGGGATACGCAGTATTTT. Amino acids: CASSYNDRDTQYF.

The genes are TRBV14 and TRBJ2-3; D is undetermined. The CDR3 is 16 residues long. V gave up 4 bases and J gave up 5 bases, with 19 bases separating them. Germline loops: CDR1 SGHDN, CDR2 FVKESK. The CDR3 loop reads CASSPPRHGSRDTQYF. The DNA for the CDR3 is TGTGCCAGCAGCCCCCCGCGGCACGGCAGCCGAGATACGCAGTATTTT.

The genes are TRBV29-1 and TRBJ2-2, with 7 bases fitting TRBD2. From germline, CDR1 is SQVTM and CDR2 ANQGSEA. V gave up 4 bases and J gave up 0 bases; unmatched junction bases: 2. This CDR3 comprises 14 residues. This CDR3 reads CSVGGLTNTGELFF. The CDR3 nucleotides are TGCAGCGTTGGGGGACTAACGAACACCGGGGAGCTGTTTTTT.

The chain combines TRBV6-5 with TRBJ1-6; unclear D gene. Trimming shortened V by 2 bases and J by 7 bases, and 15 bases separated the two germline ends. Germline loops: CDR1 MNHEY, CDR2 SVGAGI. The CDR3 covers 16 residues. CDR3 sequence reads: CASSYTVGHQNSPLHF. CDR3 nucleotides: TGTGCCAGCAGTTACACAGTAGGGCACCAAAATTCACCCCTCCACTTT.

This chain links TRBV5-3 with TRBJ2-2; TRBD1 matches at 8 bases. TRBV5-3 is labeled an ORF, and its function is uncertain. Trimming at V came to 1 base and at J to 0 bases, leaving 2 bases not matched to a gene. The CDR3 spans 16 residues. The CDR3 loop is CARSLWDRSNTGELFF. CDR3 bases: TGTGCCAGAAGCTTGTGGGACAGGTCGAACACCGGGGAGCTGTTTTTT.

This chain uses TRBV5-4 with TRBJ1-2; the D gene is possibly TRBD1 (5 bases). The CDR3 totals 15 residues. Trimming shortened V by 3 bases and J by 0 bases, and 12 bases separated the two germline ends. Per germline, CDR1 SGHNT and CDR2 YYREEE (reference sequence). For the CDR3, the DNA is TGTGCCAGCAGCTCTTTTGGGGGGTCTAACTATGGCTACACCTTC. Protein sequence: CASSSFGGSNYGYTF.

The chain couples TRBV27 to TRBJ2-3, with 8 bases identical to TRBD1. The CDR3 is 16 residues long. Germline values: CDR1 MNHEY, CDR2 SMNVEV (reference sequence). J gave up 0 bases and V 5 bases, and 7 bases lay outside the gene matches. The CDR3 is CASSPTDRASTDTQYF. CDR3 DNA: TGTGCCAGCAGTCCTACGGACAGGGCGAGCACAGATACGCAGTATTTT.

V gene TRBV7-9 combines with J gene TRBJ1-1; D uncertain. Between the trimmed V and J ends, which lost 3 bases and 1 base, there was a span of 9 bases. Germline assignment: CDR1 SEHNR and CDR2 FQNEAQ (reference sequence). The CDR3 consists of 14 residues. CDR3 in DNA: TGTGCCAGCAGCTTGGGAGTCGGGAACACTGAAGCTTTCTTT. Protein product: CASSLGVGNTEAFF.

The gene calls are TRBV30 and TRBJ2-3; the D gene is possibly TRBD1 (6 bases). V was cut by 0 bases and J by 5 bases, with 15 bases left in between. The CDR3 spans 15 residues. Germline CDR1 reads GTSNPN; CDR2 reads SVGIG (reference sequence). This chain's CDR3 is CAWSVRAGEGDTQYF. The CDR3 nucleotides are TGTGCCTGGAGTGTACGGGCAGGGGAAGGAGATACGCAGTATTTT.

V gene TRBV7-2 combines with J gene TRBJ2-2; no clear D gene. Trimming pared 1 base from V and 1 base from J, leaving 10 bases between. Germline-derived CDR1 and CDR2 are SGHTA and FQGNSA. The CDR3 is 16 residues long. CDR3 loop: CASSLGAPGNTGELFF. The CDR3 coding sequence is TGTGCCAGCAGCTTAGGTGCACCAGGGAACACCGGGGAGCTGTTTTTT. Drawing the rest from reference TRBV7-2 and TRBJ2-2, the complete variable domain is GAGVSQSPSNKVTEKGKDVELRCDPISGHTALYWYRQSLGQGLEFLIYFQGNSAPDKSGLPSDRFSAERTGGSVSTLTIQRTQQEDSAVYLCASSLGAPGNTGELFFGEGSRLTVL.

This chain uses TRBV30 with TRBJ2-6, with 8 bases aligning to TRBD1. The J segment lost 4 bases and the V segment lost 7 bases, leaving 9 bases of the junction unmatched. Germline-derived CDR1 and CDR2 are GTSNPN and SVGIG (reference sequence). The CDR3 has 15 amino acids. The CDR3 protein is CAFGQGLSGANVLTF. In DNA, the CDR3 is TGTGCCTTCGGACAGGGATTATCCGGGGCCAACGTCCTGACTTTC.

The chain employs TRBV2 and TRBJ1-2, with D hard to call. Germline lookup yields CDR1 SNHLY and CDR2 FYNNEI. Trimming removed 7 bases from V and 4 bases from J, with 10 bases in between. The CDR3 has 12 residues. As DNA, the CDR3 is TGTGCCAGCATTTGGGGATTCTATGGCTACACCTTC. It encodes CASIWGFYGYTF.